This T cell receptor (beta chain) is from a study of T cell responses to AZD1222 COVID-19 vaccine. V dropped 1 base and J dropped 7 bases, with 5 bases sitting between them. CDR3 length equals 12 residues. The germline gives CDR1 LNHDA, CDR2 SQIVND (reference sequence). Clones were read by immunoSEQ multiplex PCR, and TCRdb kept only the in-frame ones, dropping some. The table shows 130,000 or so clones, with more than 85% occurring only once. V usage is TRBV19 and J usage is TRBJ2-1; no reliable D call. This receptor was identified in an adult in good health. Sequences were derived from peripheral blood, sampled on day 0 of MenACWY control vaccination. The CDR3 DNA follows: TGTGCCAGTAGTATAGGACAAAATGAGCAGTTCTTC. Protein sequence: CASSIGQNEQFF.